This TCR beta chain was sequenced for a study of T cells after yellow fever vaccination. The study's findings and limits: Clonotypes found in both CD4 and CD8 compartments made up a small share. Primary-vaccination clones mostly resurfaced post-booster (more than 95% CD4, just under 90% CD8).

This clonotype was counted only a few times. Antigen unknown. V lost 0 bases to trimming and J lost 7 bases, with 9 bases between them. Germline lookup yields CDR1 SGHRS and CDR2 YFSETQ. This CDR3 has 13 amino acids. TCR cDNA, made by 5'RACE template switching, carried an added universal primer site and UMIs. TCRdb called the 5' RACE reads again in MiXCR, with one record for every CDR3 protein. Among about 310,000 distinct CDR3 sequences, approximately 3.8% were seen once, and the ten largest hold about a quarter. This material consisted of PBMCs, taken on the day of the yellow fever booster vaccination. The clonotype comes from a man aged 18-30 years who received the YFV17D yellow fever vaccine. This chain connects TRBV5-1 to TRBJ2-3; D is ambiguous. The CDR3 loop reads CASSLAAANTQYF. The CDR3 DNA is TGCGCCAGCAGCTTGGCCGCAGCGAATACGCAGTATTTT. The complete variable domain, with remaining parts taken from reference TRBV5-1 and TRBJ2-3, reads KAGVTQTPRYLIKTRGQQVTLSCSPISGHRSVSWYQQTPGQGLQFLFEYFSETQRNKGNFPGRFSGRQFSNSRSEMNVSTLELGDSALYLCASSLAAANTQYFGPGTRLTVL.